The rows below give T cell receptor beta chains drawn from one sample of a study of shared clonotypes between healthy human individuals. The method was immunoSEQ multiplex PCR; TCRdb's version includes in-frame clones alone and lacks a portion of them. The table shows about 490,000 clones, with over 60% occurring only once. Material for sequencing was PBMCs. Source of these receptors: a woman between 40 and 50 years old in good health. Some clones in this sample may be carry-over from other donors' samples. Both conserved end residues are part of each CDR3. A D gene is named only where the DNA matches it firmly. Size is omitted from some rows. Given values are once, few, many or a class for expanded clones.

D gene	V gene	clone size	J gene	CDR3 DNA	CDR3 protein
TRBD2	TRBV19	-	TRBJ2-7	TGTGCCAGTAATCCTACTAGCGGGAGTACCTACGAGCAGTACTTC	CASNPTSGSTYEQYF
-	TRBV9	-	TRBJ1-4	TGTGCCAGCAGCGTAGGAGGGGGGGTCCTTGAAAAACTGTTTTTT	CASSVGGGVLEKLFF
-	TRBV6-1	few	TRBJ2-7	TGTGCCAGCAGTGTCACTAGCCGGTACGAGCAGTACTTC	CASSVTSRYEQYF
TRBD1	TRBV4-1	-	TRBJ1-5	TGCGCCAGCAGCCCAGGGGGGCGGGGGTCCCAGCATTTT	CASSPGGRGSQHF
-	TRBV4-1	-	TRBJ2-7	TGCGCCAGCAGCCAAGATTGGGGGGCTGAAGAGCAGTACTTC	CASSQDWGAEEQYF
TRBD2	TRBV4-3	-	TRBJ2-7	TGCGCCAGCAGCCAAGAACACGGGACTAGCGGGATCTCCTACGAGCAGTACTTC	CASSQEHGTSGISYEQYF
TRBD2	TRBV28	-	TRBJ2-1	TGTGCCAGCAGTTTATATGGGACTAGCGGGAAAGATGAGCAGTTCTTC	CASSLYGTSGKDEQFF
TRBD1	TRBV6-4	-	TRBJ2-1	TGTGCCAGCAGTGACTCGGGGACAGGGGAGTACAATGAGCAGTTCTTC	CASSDSGTGEYNEQFF
-	TRBV28	-	TRBJ2-7	TGTGCCAGCATCCCGAGGGCCCTTTCCAACGAGCAGTACTTC	CASIPRALSNEQYF
-	TRBV10-3	-	TRBJ2-7	TGTGCCATCAGTGGAGATGGGGGAGAGGTTCCCTACGAGCAGTACTTC	CAISGDGGEVPYEQYF
-	TRBV27	-	TRBJ2-3	TGTGCCAGCAGTTTGGGACGGGATAGCACAGATACGCAGTATTTT	CASSLGRDSTDTQYF
-	TRBV28	-	TRBJ1-1	TGTGCCAGCAGTTTAACGGGGGACACTGAAGCTTTCTTT	CASSLTGDTEAFF
-	TRBV29-1	many	TRBJ2-6	TGCAGCGTTGGACAGACCTACTCTGGGGCCAACGTCCTGACTTTC	CSVGQTYSGANVLTF
TRBD1	TRBV7-8	-	TRBJ1-5	TGTGCCAGCAGCTTGAGGGGACAGGGCAATCAGCCCCAGCATTTT	CASSLRGQGNQPQHF
TRBD1	TRBV27	-	TRBJ1-1	TGTGCCAGCAGTCACAGGGGATTGAACACTGAAGCTTTCTTT	CASSHRGLNTEAFF
TRBD2	TRBV28	-	TRBJ2-3	TGTGCCAGCCGCTCAACGGGGAGGGGAGATACGCAGTATTTT	CASRSTGRGDTQYF
TRBD2	TRBV28	-	TRBJ2-5	TGTGCCAGCGCGGCTAGCGGGAGGGCCGGCGAGACCCAGTACTTC	CASAASGRAGETQYF
TRBD2	TRBV28	-	TRBJ2-7	TGTGCCAGCAGGGGGACTAGCGGGAGGGTGGTCGAGCAGTACTTC	CASRGTSGRVVEQYF
-	TRBV5-1	few	TRBJ1-2	TGCGCCAGCAGCTTGCCTGAGGATGGCTACACCTTC	CASSLPEDGYTF
TRBD2	TRBV4-1	-	TRBJ2-3	TGCGCCAGCAGCCAAGAAGGGTTACTAGCGGGGAACACAGATACGCAGTATTTT	CASSQEGLLAGNTDTQYF
-	TRBV30	few	TRBJ1-5	TGTGCCTGGAGTGGCGGGAGCAATCAGCCCCAGCATTTT	CAWSGGSNQPQHF
-	TRBV18	-	TRBJ2-6	TGTGCCAGCTCACCCATACAGGGCCAGGAATCTGGGGCCAACGTCCTGACTTTC	CASSPIQGQESGANVLTF
-	TRBV2	-	TRBJ2-5	TGTGCCAGCAGCCGGGGCCTAACGGAGACCCAGTACTTC	CASSRGLTETQYF
-	TRBV28	few	TRBJ2-7	TGTGCCAGCAGTTTAACGGGACACGACTCCTACGAGCAGTACTTC	CASSLTGHDSYEQYF